The T cell receptor (beta chain) described here comes from a study of T cells in Graves' hyperthyroidism and ophthalmopathy. Study-level points and caveats: In validation, the model predicted ophthalmopathy. These predictions came a median roughly 6.5 months before onset.

Researchers amplified the TCR beta CDR3 regions from RNA transcripts. TCR CDR3 underwent first-round RT-PCR with the HTBI primer set. A single record per CDR3 protein comes from TCRdb applying MiXCR to the multiplex PCR reads. The data hold hundreds of thousands of distinct CDR3 sequences, with around 15% observed a single time. This clonotype occurred many times. What it binds is unknown. Sequencing input: blood. This TCR came from a woman in her thirties with Graves' hyperthyroidism.

The CDR3 nucleotides are TGTGCCAGCAGTGAAGGCGGGACAGGGGGCAATGAGCAGTTCTTC. Translating it yields CASSEGGTGGNEQFF. The chain is built from TRBV25-1 and TRBJ2-1; 11 nucleotides agree with TRBD1. Germline V gene lookup returns CDR1 MGHDK and CDR2 SYGVNS. The CDR3 is made up of 15 amino acids. Trimming removed 2 bases from V and 6 bases from J; junction bases left unmatched: 3.